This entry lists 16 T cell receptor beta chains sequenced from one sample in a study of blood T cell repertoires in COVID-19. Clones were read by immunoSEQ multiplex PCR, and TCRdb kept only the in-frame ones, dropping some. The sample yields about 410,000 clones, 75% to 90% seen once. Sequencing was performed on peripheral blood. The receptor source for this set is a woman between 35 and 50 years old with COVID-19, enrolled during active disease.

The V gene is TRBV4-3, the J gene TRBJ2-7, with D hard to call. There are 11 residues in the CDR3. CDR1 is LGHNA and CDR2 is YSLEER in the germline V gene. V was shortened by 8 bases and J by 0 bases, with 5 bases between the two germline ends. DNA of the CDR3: TGCGCCAGCCGCTACTCCTACGAGCAGTACTTC. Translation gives CASRYSYEQYF.

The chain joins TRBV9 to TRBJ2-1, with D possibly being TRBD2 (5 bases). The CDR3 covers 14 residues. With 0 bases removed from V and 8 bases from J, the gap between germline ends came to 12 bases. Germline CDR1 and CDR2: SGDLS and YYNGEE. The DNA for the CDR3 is TGTGCCAGCAGCGTAGGAGGGAGTACCGATGAGCAGTTCTTC. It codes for CASSVGGSTDEQFF.

CDR3 region: CASSQPGQGLSPLHF. The CDR3 DNA is TGTGCCAGCAGTCAACCGGGACAGGGTCTTTCACCCCTCCACTTT. The chain is built from TRBV28 and TRBJ1-6; 9 bases are a match to TRBD1. V dropped 5 bases and J dropped 9; count of bases not matched to a gene: 8. The CDR3 is 15 amino acids. Germline CDR1 MDHEN, CDR2 SYDVKM.

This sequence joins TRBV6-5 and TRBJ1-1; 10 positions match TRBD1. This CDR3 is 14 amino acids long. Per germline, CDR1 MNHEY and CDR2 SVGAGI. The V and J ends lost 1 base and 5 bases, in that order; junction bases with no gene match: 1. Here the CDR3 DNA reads TGTGCCAGCAGTTACTGGACAGGGGGAACTGAAGCTTTCTTT. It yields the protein CASSYWTGGTEAFF.

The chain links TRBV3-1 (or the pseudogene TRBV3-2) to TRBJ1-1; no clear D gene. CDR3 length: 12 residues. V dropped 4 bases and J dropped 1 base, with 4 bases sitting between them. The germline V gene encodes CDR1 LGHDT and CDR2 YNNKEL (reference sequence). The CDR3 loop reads CASSPQNTEAFF. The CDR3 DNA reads TGTGCCAGCAGCCCCCAGAACACTGAAGCTTTCTTT.

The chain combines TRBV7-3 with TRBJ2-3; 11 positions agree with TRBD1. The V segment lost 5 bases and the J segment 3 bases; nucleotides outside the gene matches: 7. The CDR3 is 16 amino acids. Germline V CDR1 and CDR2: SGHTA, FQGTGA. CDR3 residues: CASSPDRGLGTDTQYF. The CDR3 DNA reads TGTGCCAGCAGCCCGGACAGGGGGCTGGGGACAGATACGCAGTATTTT. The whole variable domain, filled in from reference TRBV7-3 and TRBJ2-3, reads GAGVSQTPSNKVTEKGKYVELRCDPISGHTALYWYRQSLGQGPEFLIYFQGTGAADDSGLPNDRFFAVRPEGSVSTLKIQRTERGDSAVYLCASSPDRGLGTDTQYFGPGTRLTVL.

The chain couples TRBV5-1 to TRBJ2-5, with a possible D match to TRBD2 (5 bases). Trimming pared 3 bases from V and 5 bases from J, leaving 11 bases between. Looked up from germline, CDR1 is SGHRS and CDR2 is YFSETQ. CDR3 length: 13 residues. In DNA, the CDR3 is TGCGCCAGCAGCTCACTAGGGCAGGAGACCCAGTACTTC. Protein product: CASSSLGQETQYF.

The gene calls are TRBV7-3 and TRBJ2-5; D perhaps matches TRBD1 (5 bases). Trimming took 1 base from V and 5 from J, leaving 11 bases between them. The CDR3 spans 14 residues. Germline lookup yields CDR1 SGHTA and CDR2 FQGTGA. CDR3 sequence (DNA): TGTGCCAGCAGCTTAAGGGGCCCTGGGGAGACCCAGTACTTC. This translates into CASSLRGPGETQYF.

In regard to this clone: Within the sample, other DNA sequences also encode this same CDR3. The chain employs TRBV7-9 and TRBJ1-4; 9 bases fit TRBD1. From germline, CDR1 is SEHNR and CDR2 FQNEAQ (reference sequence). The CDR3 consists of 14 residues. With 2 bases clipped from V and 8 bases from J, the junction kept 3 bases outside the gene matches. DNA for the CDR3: TGTGCCAGCAGCTTAAGCACAGGGGGCGAAAAACTGTTTTTT. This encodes CASSLSTGGEKLFF.

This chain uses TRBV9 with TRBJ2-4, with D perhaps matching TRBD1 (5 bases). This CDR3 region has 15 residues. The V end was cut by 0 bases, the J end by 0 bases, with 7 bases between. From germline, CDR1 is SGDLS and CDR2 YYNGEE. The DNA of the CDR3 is TGTGCCAGCAGCGTAGAAGGGGTAGCCAAAAACATTCAGTACTTC. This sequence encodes CASSVEGVAKNIQYF.

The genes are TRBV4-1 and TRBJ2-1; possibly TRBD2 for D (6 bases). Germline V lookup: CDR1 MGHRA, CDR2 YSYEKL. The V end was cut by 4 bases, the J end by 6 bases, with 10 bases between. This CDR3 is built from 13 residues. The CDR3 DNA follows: TGCGCCAGCAGCCGTGGACTAAGCAATGAGCAGTTCTTC. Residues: CASSRGLSNEQFF.

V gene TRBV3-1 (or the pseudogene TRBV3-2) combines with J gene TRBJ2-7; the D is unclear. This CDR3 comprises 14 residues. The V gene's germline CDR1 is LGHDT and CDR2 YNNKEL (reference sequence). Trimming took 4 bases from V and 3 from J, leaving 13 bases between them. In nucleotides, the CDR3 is TGTGCCAGCAGCCCCTGGTCCGGCGGCTACGAGCAGTACTTC. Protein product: CASSPWSGGYEQYF.

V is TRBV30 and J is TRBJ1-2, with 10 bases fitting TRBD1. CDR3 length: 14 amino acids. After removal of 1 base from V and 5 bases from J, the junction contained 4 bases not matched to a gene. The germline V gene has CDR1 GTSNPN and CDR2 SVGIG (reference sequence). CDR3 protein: CAWSGQGARYGYTF. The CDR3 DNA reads TGTGCCTGGAGTGGACAGGGGGCGCGATATGGCTACACCTTC.

The CDR3: CASSRTGMSYGYTF. The DNA for the CDR3 is TGTGCCAGCAGCAGGACAGGGATGTCCTATGGCTACACCTTC. This chain uses TRBV7-3 with TRBJ1-2; 8 bases match TRBD1. V was pared by 5 bases and J by 4 bases, with 6 bases of the junction left unmatched. CDR3 length: 14 amino acids. In germline, CDR1 is SGHTA, CDR2 FQGTGA.

The chain's CDR3 is CASRRGQGSNYGYTF. The CDR3 bases are TGTGCCAGCCGGAGGGGGCAGGGGTCGAACTATGGCTACACCTTC. The rearrangement uses TRBV2 and TRBJ1-2; 7 nucleotides agree with TRBD1. Germline CDR1 and CDR2: SNHLY and FYNNEI. V lost 8 bases, J lost 2 bases, and 11 bases stayed unmatched. The CDR3 extends over 15 amino acids.

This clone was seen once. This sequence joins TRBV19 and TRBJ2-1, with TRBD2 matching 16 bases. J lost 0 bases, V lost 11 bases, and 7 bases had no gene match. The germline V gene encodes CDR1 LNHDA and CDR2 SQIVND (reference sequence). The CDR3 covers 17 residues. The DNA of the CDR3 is TGTGCCTCCCGGGGACTAGCGGGAGGGAGCTCCTACAATGAGCAGTTCTTC. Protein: CASRGLAGGSSYNEQFF.